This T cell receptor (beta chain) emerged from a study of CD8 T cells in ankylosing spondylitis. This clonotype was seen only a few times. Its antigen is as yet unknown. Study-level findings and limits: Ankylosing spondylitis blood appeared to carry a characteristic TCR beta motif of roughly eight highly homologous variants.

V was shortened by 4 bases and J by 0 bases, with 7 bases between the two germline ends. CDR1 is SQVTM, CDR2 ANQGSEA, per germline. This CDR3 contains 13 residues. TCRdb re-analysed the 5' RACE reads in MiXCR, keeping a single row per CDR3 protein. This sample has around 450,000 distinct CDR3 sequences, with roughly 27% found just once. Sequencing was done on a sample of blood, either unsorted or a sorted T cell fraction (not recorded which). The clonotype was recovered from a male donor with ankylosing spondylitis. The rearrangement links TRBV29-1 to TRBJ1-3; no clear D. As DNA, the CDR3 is TGCAGCGTTGGGAGAGACTCTGGAAACACCATATATTTT. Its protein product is CSVGRDSGNTIYF.